A single sample is the source of the 2 T cell receptor beta chains below, sequenced in a study of OX40 agonist ivuxolimab in advanced cancers. Library creation used the immunoSEQ multiplex PCR assay. TCRdb stores this immuneACCESS table with in-frame sequences only. Part of the clones is absent; in the studies checked, under half of the shortfall reflects unresolved V genes, and no reason is known for the rest. Recorded for this sample are approximately 80,000 clones; just over 90% of them occurred a single time. The ten biggest clones cover approximately 0.41% of the sample. The input for sequencing was CD4+ or CD8+ T cells sorted from blood, taken in a trial of the OX40 agonist ivuxolimab. The origin of the receptors is an adult with an advanced solid tumor such as melanoma, head and neck, liver or kidney cancer.

The V gene is TRBV6-5, the J gene TRBJ2-7, with a weak D call TRBD1 (6 bases). CDR1 MNHEY and CDR2 SVGAGI come from the germline V gene. Trimming left V 2 bases short and J 4 bases short, with 12 bases between. The CDR3 consists of 14 residues. Here the CDR3 DNA reads TGTGCCAGCAGTTACCGGACAGCACAGTACGAGCAGTACTTC. This translates into CASSYRTAQYEQYF.

The rearrangement links TRBV11-3 to TRBJ2-1; no definite D call. Trimming stripped 1 base from V and 0 bases from J, with 4 bases between. CDR1 and CDR2 (germline): SGHNT, YENEEA. This CDR3 is 14 amino acids long. This CDR3 reads CASSLGLSYNEQFF. The CDR3 DNA is TGTGCCAGCAGCTTAGGCCTCTCCTACAATGAGCAGTTCTTC.